This T cell receptor beta chain was found in a study of cytomegalovirus exposure and HLA in healthy donors. Study-wide findings and caveats: Among TCR beta chains, those listed as cytomegalovirus-associated numbered more than 150. Diagnosis of cytomegalovirus status made by the classifier reportedly showed high specificity and sensitivity. The TCR clusters that emerged in the first cohort tended, a later analysis found, to co-occur in the 120 or so validation repertoires.

The germline V gene has CDR1 MNHNS and CDR2 SASEGT. This CDR3 has 15 residues. V was pared by 9 bases and J by 2 bases, with 17 bases between. About this clone: The antigen remains undetermined.

The data were produced by immunoSEQ multiplex PCR, yet TCRdb's version contains in-frame clones alone and is incomplete. The sample yields 78,000 or so clones, almost 97% seen once. The chain joins TRBV6-1 to TRBJ1-5, with D unresolved. Material: PBMCs. This receptor was taken from a young man in good health and CMV-seropositive. CDR3 loop: CASHSGSPGNQPQHF. For the CDR3, the DNA is TGTGCCAGTCACTCGGGTAGTCCCGGCAATCAGCCCCAGCATTTT.